Listed here is a single T cell receptor (beta chain). Produced via immunoSEQ multiplex PCR; TCRdb's table is partial and in-frame only. Of about 51,000 clones in the sample, around 94% are singletons; the top ten hold around 0.61%. The V end lost 2 bases, the J end lost 2 bases, and 6 bases lay between the germline ends. Germline CDR1 is SGHTS and CDR2 is YDEGEE. The CDR3 runs to 13 residues. This sample is part of a study of T cell changes during pregnancy in multiple sclerosis. Sequenced material: CD4+ T cells from peripheral blood mononuclear cells, taken in the third trimester of pregnancy. The sequence came from a female donor with multiple sclerosis, enrolled in a pregnancy study. The chain couples TRBV5-8 to TRBJ2-3; D remains ambiguous. CDR3 nucleotides: TGTGCCAGCAGCTTTCAGTACACAGATACGCAGTATTTT. It yields the protein CASSFQYTDTQYF.